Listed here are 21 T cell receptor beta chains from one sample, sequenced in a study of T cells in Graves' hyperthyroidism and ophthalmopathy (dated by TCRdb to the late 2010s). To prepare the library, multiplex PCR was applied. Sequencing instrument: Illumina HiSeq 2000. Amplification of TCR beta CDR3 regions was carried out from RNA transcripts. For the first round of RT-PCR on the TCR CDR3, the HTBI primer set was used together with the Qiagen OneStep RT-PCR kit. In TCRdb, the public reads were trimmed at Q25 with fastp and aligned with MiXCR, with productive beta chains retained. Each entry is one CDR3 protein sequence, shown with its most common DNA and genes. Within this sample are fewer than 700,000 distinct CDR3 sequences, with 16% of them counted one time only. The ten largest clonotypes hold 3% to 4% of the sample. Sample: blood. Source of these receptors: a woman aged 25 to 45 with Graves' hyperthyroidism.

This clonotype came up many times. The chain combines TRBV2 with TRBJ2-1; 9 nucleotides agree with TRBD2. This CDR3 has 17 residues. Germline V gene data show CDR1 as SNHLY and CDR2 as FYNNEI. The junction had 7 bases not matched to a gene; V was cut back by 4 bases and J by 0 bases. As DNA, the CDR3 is TGTGCCAGCAGTGCTAGCGGGATCCTCTCCTCCTACAATGAGCAGTTCTTC. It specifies CASSASGILSSYNEQFF.

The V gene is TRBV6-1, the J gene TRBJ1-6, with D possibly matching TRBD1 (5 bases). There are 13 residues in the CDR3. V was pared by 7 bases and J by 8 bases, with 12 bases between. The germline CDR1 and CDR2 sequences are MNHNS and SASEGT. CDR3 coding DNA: TGTGCCAGCACCAGGGAGAATGATTCACCCCTCCACTTT. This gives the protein CASTRENDSPLHF.

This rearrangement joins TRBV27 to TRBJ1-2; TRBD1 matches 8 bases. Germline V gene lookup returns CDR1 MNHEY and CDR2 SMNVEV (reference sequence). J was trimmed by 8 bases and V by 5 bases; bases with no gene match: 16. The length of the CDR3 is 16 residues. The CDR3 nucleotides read TGTGCCAGCAGTGGGATCCGGGACAGGAGGATGGAGGGCTACACCTTC. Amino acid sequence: CASSGIRDRRMEGYTF.

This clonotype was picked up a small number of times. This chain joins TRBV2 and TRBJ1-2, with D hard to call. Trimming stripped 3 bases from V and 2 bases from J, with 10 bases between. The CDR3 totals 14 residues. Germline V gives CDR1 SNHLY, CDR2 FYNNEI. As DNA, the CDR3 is TGTGCCAGCAGTGAGCTAATGGGGAACTATGGCTACACCTTC. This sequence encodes CASSELMGNYGYTF. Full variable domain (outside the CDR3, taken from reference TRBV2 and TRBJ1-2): EPEVTQTPSHQVTQMGQEVILRCVPISNHLYFYWYRQILGQKVEFLVSFYNNEISEKSEIFDDQFSVERPDGSNFTLKIRSTKLEDSAMYFCASSELMGNYGYTFGSGTRLTVV.

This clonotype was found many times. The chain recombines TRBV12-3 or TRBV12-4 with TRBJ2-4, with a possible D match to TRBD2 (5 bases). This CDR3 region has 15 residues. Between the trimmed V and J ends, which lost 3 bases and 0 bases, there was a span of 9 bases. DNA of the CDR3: TGTGCCAGCAGTTTCAAGCGGCTAGCCAAAAACATTCAGTACTTC. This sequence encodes CASSFKRLAKNIQYF.

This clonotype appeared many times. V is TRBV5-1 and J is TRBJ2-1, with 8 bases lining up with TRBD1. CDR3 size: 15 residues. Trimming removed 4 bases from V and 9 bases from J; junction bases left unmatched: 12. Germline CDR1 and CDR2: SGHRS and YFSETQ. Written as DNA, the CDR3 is TGCGCCAGCAGCAAAGACAGGGGTGGTGGTATTGAGCAGTTCTTC. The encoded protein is CASSKDRGGGIEQFF. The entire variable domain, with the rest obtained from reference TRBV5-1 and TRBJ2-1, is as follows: KAGVTQTPRYLIKTRGQQVTLSCSPISGHRSVSWYQQTPGQGLQFLFEYFSETQRNKGNFPGRFSGRQFSNSRSEMNVSTLELGDSALYLCASSKDRGGGIEQFFGPGTRLTVL.

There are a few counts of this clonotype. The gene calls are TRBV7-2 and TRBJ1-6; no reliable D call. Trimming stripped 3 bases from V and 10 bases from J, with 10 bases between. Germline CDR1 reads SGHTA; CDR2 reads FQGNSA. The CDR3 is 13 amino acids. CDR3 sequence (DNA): TGTGCCAGCAGCTTGGACGGCTCATCACCCCTCCACTTT. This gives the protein CASSLDGSSPLHF. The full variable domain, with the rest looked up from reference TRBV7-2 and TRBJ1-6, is GAGVSQSPSNKVTEKGKDVELRCDPISGHTALYWYRQSLGQGLEFLIYFQGNSAPDKSGLPSDRFSAERTGGSVSTLTIQRTQQEDSAVYLCASSLDGSSPLHFGNGTRLTVT.

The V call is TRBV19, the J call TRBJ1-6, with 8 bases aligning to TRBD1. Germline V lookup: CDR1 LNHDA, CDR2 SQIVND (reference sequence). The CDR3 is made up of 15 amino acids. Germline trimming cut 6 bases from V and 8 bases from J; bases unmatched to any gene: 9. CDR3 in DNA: TGTGCCAGTAGGTTTCGGGACAGGCCGTATTCACCCCTCCACTTT. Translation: CASRFRDRPYSPLHF. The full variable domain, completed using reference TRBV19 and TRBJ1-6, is DGGITQSPKYLFRKEGQNVTLSCEQNLNHDAMYWYRQDPGQGLRLIYYSQIVNDFQKGDIAEGYSVSREKKESFPLTVTSAQKNPTAFYLCASRFRDRPYSPLHFGNGTRLTVT.

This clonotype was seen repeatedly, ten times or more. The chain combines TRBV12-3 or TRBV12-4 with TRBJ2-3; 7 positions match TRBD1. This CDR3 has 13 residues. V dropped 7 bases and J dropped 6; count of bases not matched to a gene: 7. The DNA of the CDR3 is TGTGCCAGCACCCGAACAGGGGAGGATACGCAGTATTTT. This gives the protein CASTRTGEDTQYF.

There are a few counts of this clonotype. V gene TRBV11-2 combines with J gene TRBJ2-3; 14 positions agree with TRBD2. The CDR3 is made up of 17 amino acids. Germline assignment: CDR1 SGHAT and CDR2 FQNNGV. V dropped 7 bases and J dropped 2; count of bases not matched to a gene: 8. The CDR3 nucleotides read TGTGCCAGCAACGGCGGACTAGCGGGAGGAAACACAGATACGCAGTATTTT. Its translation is CASNGGLAGGNTDTQYF. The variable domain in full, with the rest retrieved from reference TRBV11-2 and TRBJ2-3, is EAGVAQSPRYKIIEKRQSVAFWCNPISGHATLYWYQQILGQGPKLLIQFQNNGVVDDSQLPKDRFSAERLKGVDSTLKIQPAKLEDSAVYLCASNGGLAGGNTDTQYFGPGTRLTVL.

The CDR3, as DNA: TGTGCCAGCAGTCAGACTAGCGGGGGCAGGGGTGGAGGGACCCAGTACTTC. It translates to CASSQTSGGRGGGTQYF. The rearrangement joins TRBV7-9 to TRBJ2-5; 12 bases fit TRBD2. This CDR3 has 17 residues. After removal of 6 bases from V and 7 bases from J, the junction contained 15 bases not matched to a gene. Germline V gene data show CDR1 as SEHNR and CDR2 as FQNEAQ (reference sequence).

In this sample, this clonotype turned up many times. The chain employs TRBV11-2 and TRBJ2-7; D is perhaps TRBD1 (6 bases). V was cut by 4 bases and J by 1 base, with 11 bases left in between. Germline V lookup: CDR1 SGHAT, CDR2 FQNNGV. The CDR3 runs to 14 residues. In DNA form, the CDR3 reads TGTGCCAGCAGCTCCGGGACAAATTCCTACGAGCAGTACTTC. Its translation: CASSSGTNSYEQYF.

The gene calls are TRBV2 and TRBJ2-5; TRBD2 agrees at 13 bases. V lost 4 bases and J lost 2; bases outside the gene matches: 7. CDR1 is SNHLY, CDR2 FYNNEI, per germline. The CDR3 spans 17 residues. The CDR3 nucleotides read TGTGCCAGCAGTGCCGGGAGGGGACTAGCGGGGCAAGAGACCCAGTACTTC. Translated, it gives CASSAGRGLAGQETQYF.

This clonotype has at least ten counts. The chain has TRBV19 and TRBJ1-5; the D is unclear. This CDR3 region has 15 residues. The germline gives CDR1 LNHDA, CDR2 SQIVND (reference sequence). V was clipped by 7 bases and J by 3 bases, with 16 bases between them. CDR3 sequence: CASTLSGRNNQPQHF. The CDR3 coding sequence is TGTGCCAGTACCCTGAGCGGGCGGAACAATCAGCCCCAGCATTTT.

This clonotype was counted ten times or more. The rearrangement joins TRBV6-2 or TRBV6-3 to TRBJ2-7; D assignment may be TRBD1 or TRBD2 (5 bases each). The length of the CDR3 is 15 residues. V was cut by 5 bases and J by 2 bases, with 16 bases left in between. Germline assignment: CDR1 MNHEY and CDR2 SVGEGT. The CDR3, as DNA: TGTGCCAGCAGTCAGTACGGGACGGGGACCTACGAGCAGTACTTC. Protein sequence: CASSQYGTGTYEQYF.

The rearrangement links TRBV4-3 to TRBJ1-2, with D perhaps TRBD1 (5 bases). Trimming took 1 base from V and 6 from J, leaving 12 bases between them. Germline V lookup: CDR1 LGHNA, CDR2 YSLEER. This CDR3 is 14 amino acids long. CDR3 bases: TGCGCCAGCAGCCAAGCTCTAGGGGAAGATGGCTACACCTTC. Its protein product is CASSQALGEDGYTF.

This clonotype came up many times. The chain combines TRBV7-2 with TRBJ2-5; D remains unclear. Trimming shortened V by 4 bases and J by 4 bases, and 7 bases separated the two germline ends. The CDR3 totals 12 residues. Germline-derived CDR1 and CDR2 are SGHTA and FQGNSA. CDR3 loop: CASSWVGETQYF. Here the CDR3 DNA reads TGTGCCAGCAGCTGGGTGGGAGAGACCCAGTACTTC.

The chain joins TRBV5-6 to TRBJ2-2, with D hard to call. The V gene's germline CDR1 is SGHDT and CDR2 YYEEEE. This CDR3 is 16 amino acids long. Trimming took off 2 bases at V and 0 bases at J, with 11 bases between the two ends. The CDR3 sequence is CASSFDWASNTGELFF. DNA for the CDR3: TGTGCCAGCAGCTTCGACTGGGCTTCGAACACCGGGGAGCTGTTTTTT.

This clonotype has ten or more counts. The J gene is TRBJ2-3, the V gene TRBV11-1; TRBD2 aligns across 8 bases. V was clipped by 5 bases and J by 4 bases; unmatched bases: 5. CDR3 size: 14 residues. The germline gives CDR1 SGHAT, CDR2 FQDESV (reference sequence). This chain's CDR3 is CASSPRTSPDTQYF. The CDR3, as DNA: TGTGCCAGCAGCCCACGGACTAGCCCAGATACGCAGTATTTT.

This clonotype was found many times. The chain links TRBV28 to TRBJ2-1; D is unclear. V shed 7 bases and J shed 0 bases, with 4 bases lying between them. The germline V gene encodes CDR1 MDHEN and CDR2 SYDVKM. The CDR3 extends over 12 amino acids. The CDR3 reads CASKGSYNEQFF. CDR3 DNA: TGTGCCAGCAAGGGCTCCTACAATGAGCAGTTCTTC.

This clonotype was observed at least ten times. CDR3 nucleotides: TGTGCCAGCAGTTCGGACAGGGCGTGGACCTATGGCTACACCTTC. Its translation is CASSSDRAWTYGYTF. This chain joins TRBV27 and TRBJ1-2; 8 bases map to TRBD1. CDR1 is MNHEY and CDR2 is SMNVEV in the germline V gene (reference sequence). This CDR3 is 15 amino acids long. V lost 4 bases to trimming and J lost 4 bases; unmatched junction nucleotides: 8.